The clone carrying this TCR beta chain was detected only once. Per the authors' pipeline: Estimation of nucleated cell counts was performed using reference gene primer amplification. Sequencing was performed with immunoSEQ multiplex PCR; in TCRdb, only in-frame clones are kept and a portion is missing. V and J calls and clone size are those listed in that table; D and trimming were worked out from the DNA. The table lists 200,000 to 250,000 clones, approximately 90% of them singletons. The entry originates in a study of blood T cell repertoires in COVID-19. On the study more broadly: The origin of the acute and convalescent COVID-19 samples was the United States, Italy and Spain. T cells, B-cell-depleted T cells, or PBMCs provided the cDNA or gDNA that served as material.

Trimming left V 2 bases short and J 8 bases short, with 12 bases between. In germline, CDR1 is SGHNT, CDR2 YENEEA. CDR3 size: 13 residues. The chain recombines TRBV11-3 with TRBJ1-2; tentatively, D is TRBD1 (5 bases). Sequencing was carried out using peripheral blood. The sequence was collected from a man aged 25 to 45 who had recovered from COVID-19. CDR3 sequence: CASSLQGGLGYTF. For the CDR3, the DNA is TGTGCCAGCAGCTTACAGGGCGGTCTAGGCTACACCTTC.